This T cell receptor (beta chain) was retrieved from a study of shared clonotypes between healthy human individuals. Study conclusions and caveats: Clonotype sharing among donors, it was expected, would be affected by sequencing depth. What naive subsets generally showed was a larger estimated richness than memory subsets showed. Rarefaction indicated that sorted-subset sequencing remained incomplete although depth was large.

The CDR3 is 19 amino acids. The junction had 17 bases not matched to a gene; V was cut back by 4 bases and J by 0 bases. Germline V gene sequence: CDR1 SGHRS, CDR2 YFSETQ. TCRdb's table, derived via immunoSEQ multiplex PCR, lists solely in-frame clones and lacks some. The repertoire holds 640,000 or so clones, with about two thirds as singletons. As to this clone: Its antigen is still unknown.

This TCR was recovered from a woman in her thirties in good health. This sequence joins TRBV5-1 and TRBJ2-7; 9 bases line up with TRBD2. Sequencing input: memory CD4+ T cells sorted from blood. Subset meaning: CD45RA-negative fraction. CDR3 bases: TGCGCCAGCAGCCCGCTCTGGGGGGTAGCGGGGGCTAGCTCCTACGAGCAGTACTTC. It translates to CASSPLWGVAGASSYEQYF.